This entry lists 19 T cell receptor beta chains sequenced from one sample in a study of CD8 T cells in ankylosing spondylitis. No antigen has been assigned to these receptors. TCRdb reanalysed the 5' RACE reads using MiXCR and keeps one entry per CDR3 protein. Here the sample spans about 220,000 distinct CDR3 sequences, about 6.7% being singletons. General study results and limits: Characteristic, it appeared, of ankylosing spondylitis blood was a TCR beta motif of about eight highly homologous variants.

Sample: blood, either unsorted or a sorted T cell fraction (not recorded which). These TCRs come from a male donor with ankylosing spondylitis.

This clonotype was counted at least ten times. The rearrangement joins TRBV20-1 to TRBJ1-2; D is ambiguous. The CDR3 has 13 amino acids. Looked up from germline, CDR1 is DFQATT and CDR2 is SNEGSKA (reference sequence). Trimming shortened V by 0 bases and J by 8 bases, and 13 bases separated the two germline ends. The DNA of the CDR3 is TGCAGTGCTAGAGATACGTCCCCGAGGGGCTACACCTTC. It translates to CSARDTSPRGYTF.

In its sample, this clonotype was seen many times. The chain carries TRBV20-1 and TRBJ1-5; the D is unclear. The germline V and J ends were trimmed by 0 bases and 7 bases, with 10 bases remaining between them. Looked up from germline, CDR1 is DFQATT and CDR2 is SNEGSKA (reference sequence). The CDR3 is 13 amino acids. The DNA of the CDR3 is TGCAGTGCTAGAGATGGGGAGGCCCAGCCCCAGCATTTT. Translated: CSARDGEAQPQHF.

V is TRBV14 and J is TRBJ2-7; 12 positions match TRBD1. Germline V CDR1 and CDR2: SGHDN, FVKESK. The junction had 5 bases not matched to a gene; V was cut back by 4 bases and J by 4 bases. The CDR3 has 15 amino acids. As DNA, the CDR3 is TGTGCCAGCAGCCTGGGACAGGGGGCAGGATACGAGCAGTACTTC. As protein: CASSLGQGAGYEQYF.

This chain uses TRBV15 with TRBJ1-6, with a weak D call TRBD1 (5 bases). With 0 bases removed from V and 2 bases from J, the gap between germline ends came to 8 bases. Germline V CDR1 and CDR2: LNHNV, YYDKDF (reference sequence). The CDR3 is 16 residues long. CDR3 amino acids: CATSREQGAYNSPLHF. CDR3 DNA: TGTGCCACCAGCAGAGAGCAGGGCGCCTATAATTCACCCCTCCACTTT. The variable domain in full, with the rest retrieved from reference TRBV15 and TRBJ1-6, is DAMVIQNPRYQVTQFGKPVTLSCSQTLNHNVMYWYQQKSSQAPKLLFHYYDKDFNNEADTPDNFQSRRPNTSFCFLDIRSPGLGDTAMYLCATSREQGAYNSPLHFGNGTRLTVT.

This clonotype was detected a few times. This chain joins TRBV6-5 and TRBJ2-7; no definite D call. The CDR3 runs to 14 residues. With 3 bases removed from V and 0 bases from J, the gap between germline ends came to 9 bases. CDR1 is MNHEY, CDR2 SVGAGI, per germline. The CDR3: CASSYGPGSYEQYF. The CDR3 DNA sequence: TGTGCCAGCAGTTATGGTCCGGGCTCCTACGAGCAGTACTTC.

This clonotype was seen ten or more times. The rearrangement links TRBV7-2 to TRBJ2-1, with 10 bases fitting TRBD1. The V segment lost 1 base and the J segment 15 bases; nucleotides outside the gene matches: 6. The germline gives CDR1 SGHTA, CDR2 FQGNSA. The CDR3 contains 13 residues. Here the CDR3 reads CASSLVPRDRGFF. For the CDR3, the DNA is TGTGCCAGCAGCTTAGTTCCGAGGGACAGGGGGTTCTTC.

This clonotype was recorded at least ten times. The V and J genes are TRBV5-1 and TRBJ2-7, with D perhaps TRBD1 (5 bases). CDR1 is SGHRS, CDR2 YFSETQ, per germline. Trimming left V 6 bases short and J 2 bases short, with 12 bases between. This CDR3 comprises 13 residues. The CDR3 spells CASKGRETYEQYF. CDR3 coding DNA: TGCGCCAGCAAAGGCAGGGAAACCTACGAGCAGTACTTC. The variable domain in full, completed from reference TRBV5-1 and TRBJ2-7, reads KAGVTQTPRYLIKTRGQQVTLSCSPISGHRSVSWYQQTPGQGLQFLFEYFSETQRNKGNFPGRFSGRQFSNSRSEMNVSTLELGDSALYLCASKGRETYEQYFGPGTRLTVT.

This clonotype has ten or more counts. The genes are TRBV5-6 and TRBJ1-5; 7 nucleotides align to TRBD1. Germline loops: CDR1 SGHDT, CDR2 YYEEEE. The CDR3 is 14 residues long. V shed 3 bases, J shed 3 bases, and the junction held 3 bases outside the gene matches. CDR3: CASSSGQLNQPQHF. The CDR3 DNA reads TGTGCCAGCAGCTCGGGACAGCTCAATCAGCCCCAGCATTTT.

In this sample, this clonotype turned up a few times. The V gene is TRBV14, the J gene TRBJ2-7; D not certain. Germline assignment: CDR1 SGHDN and CDR2 FVKESK. This CDR3 is built from 14 residues. V dropped 1 base and J dropped 3 bases, with 10 bases sitting between them. CDR3 sequence (DNA): TGTGCCAGCAGCCAAGCCTACGGCTACTACGAGCAGTACTTC. Residues: CASSQAYGYYEQYF.

This clonotype came up many times. CDR3 protein: CASSLQESTEAFF. For the CDR3, the DNA is TGTGCCAGCAGTTTACAGGAGAGCACTGAAGCTTTCTTT. The gene calls are TRBV12-3 or TRBV12-4 and TRBJ1-1; D is unresolved. V was trimmed by 2 bases and J by 4 bases, leaving 8 bases between them. This CDR3 comprises 13 residues.

This clonotype was counted many times. The V and J genes are TRBV7-9 and TRBJ1-5, with a tentative D call TRBD1 (5 bases). The V end lost 2 bases, the J end lost 3 bases, and 8 bases lay between the germline ends. CDR1 and CDR2 (germline): SEHNR, FQNEAQ (reference sequence). The CDR3 runs to 14 residues. The CDR3 spells CASSLQGVNQPQHF. The CDR3 region has the DNA TGTGCCAGCAGCTTACAGGGCGTCAATCAGCCCCAGCATTTT.

In this sample, this clonotype turned up many times. J is TRBJ1-1 and V is TRBV10-1; 7 bases fit TRBD1. There are 14 residues in the CDR3. Looked up from germline, CDR1 is WNHNN and CDR2 is SYGVQD (reference sequence). V gave up 6 bases and J gave up 12 bases; unmatched junction bases: 16. CDR3 amino acids: CASRARDRSTRTFF. The CDR3 DNA sequence: TGCGCCAGCAGGGCCCGGGACAGATCCACTAGAACTTTCTTT.

This clonotype appeared many times. The chain uses TRBV6-2 or TRBV6-3 and TRBJ1-2; perhaps TRBD1 as D (5 bases). The CDR3 totals 14 residues. V lost 2 bases to trimming and J lost 4 bases, with 11 bases between them. The germline CDR1 and CDR2 sequences are MNHEY and SVGEGT. The CDR3: CASSYGGIGYGYTF. As DNA, the CDR3 is TGTGCCAGCAGTTACGGGGGTATCGGCTATGGCTACACCTTC.

V is TRBV7-2 and J is TRBJ2-7, with unresolved D. The germline V gene has CDR1 SGHTA and CDR2 FQGNSA. This CDR3 is built from 14 residues. Deletions cut 5 bases from V and 3 bases from J, with 14 bases between. CDR3: CASSPDLSYYEQYF. CDR3 DNA sequence: TGTGCCAGCAGCCCGGACCTGTCGTACTACGAGCAGTACTTC.

This clonotype was counted many times. The chain joins TRBV11-2 to TRBJ2-5; the match to TRBD1 covers 9 bases. Unmatched junction bases numbered 17, after V lost 5 bases and J lost 4 bases. The CDR3 loop spans 18 amino acids. Germline CDR1 reads SGHAT; CDR2 reads FQNNGV. Written as DNA, the CDR3 is TGTGCCAGCAGCGGACGGACAGGGGCACTGCCCGAAGGAGAGACCCAGTACTTC. Protein sequence: CASSGRTGALPEGETQYF.

The sample holds a few counts of this clonotype. The V call is TRBV2, the J call TRBJ1-1, with D perhaps TRBD1 (6 bases). The length of the CDR3 is 14 residues. V was cut by 7 bases and J by 0 bases, with 12 bases left in between. Germline values: CDR1 SNHLY, CDR2 FYNNEI. The CDR3 sequence: CASNRDIMNTEAFF. In DNA, the CDR3 is TGTGCCAGCAATCGGGACATTATGAACACTGAAGCTTTCTTT.

This clonotype was picked up many times. J is TRBJ2-5 and V is TRBV20-1, with D unclear. There are 9 residues in the CDR3. The V gene lost 4 bases and the J gene lost 3 bases, with 0 bases spanning the gap. Germline loops: CDR1 DFQATT, CDR2 SNEGSKA (reference sequence). CDR3 protein: CSAKETQYF. The CDR3 DNA reads TGCAGTGCTAAAGAGACCCAGTACTTC.

This clonotype was detected many times. Here the CDR3 DNA reads TGTGCCATCAGTGAGCCGAGGACAGGGAAGGGCTTTGGCTACACCTTC. Translated, it gives CAISEPRTGKGFGYTF. The V call is TRBV10-3, the J call TRBJ1-2; 8 bases align to TRBD1. V lost 2 bases to trimming and J lost 7 bases; unmatched junction nucleotides: 12. The CDR3 contains 16 residues. Looked up from germline, CDR1 is ENHRY and CDR2 is SYGVKD.

This clonotype was counted at least ten times. The gene calls are TRBV4-2 and TRBJ2-7, with TRBD2 matching 9 bases. Looked up from germline, CDR1 is LGHNA and CDR2 is YNFKEQ. The CDR3 spans 15 residues. With 1 base clipped from V and 3 bases from J, the junction kept 4 bases outside the gene matches. CDR3 protein: CASSQGRGGVYEQYF. Written as DNA, the CDR3 is TGTGCCAGCAGCCAAGGGCGGGGGGGAGTCTACGAGCAGTACTTC.